These T cell receptor beta chains were read from a single sample in a study of cytomegalovirus exposure and HLA in healthy donors. Clones were read by immunoSEQ multiplex PCR, and TCRdb kept only the in-frame ones, dropping some. This table holds 75,000 to 90,000 clones, more than 70% found once. Sequencing was carried out using PBMCs. All receptors derive from a man aged 60 to 75 in good health and CMV-seronegative. The CDR3 runs from the conserved cysteine through the conserved F or W. Fields, in order: J gene, V gene, clone size, D gene, CDR3 protein, CDR3 DNA. D genes are given only for firm matches. Clone size, where shown, is once, few, many, or a class for clones that have expanded.

TRBJ2-5,TRBV11-3,few,TRBD2,CASSEGLAGDSQETQYF,TGTGCCAGCAGCGAAGGACTAGCGGGGGACTCACAAGAGACCCAGTACTTC
TRBJ1-1,TRBV19,-,-,CASSPLTRQAVKGTEAFF,TGTGCCAGTAGTCCCCTAACTCGACAGGCGGTGAAGGGCACTGAAGCTTTCTTT
TRBJ1-2,TRBV5-5,-,-,CASSYREGGYTF,TGTGCCAGCAGTTACAGGGAGGGAGGCTACACCTTC
TRBJ1-4,TRBV15,-,TRBD1,CATSRWPMRGPEKLFF,TGTGCCACCAGCAGATGGCCCATGAGGGGGCCTGAAAAACTGTTTTTT
TRBJ2-1,TRBV7-9,-,-,CSSSLGGQNEQFF,TGTTCCAGCAGCTTAGGGGGGCAGAATGAGCAGTTCTTC
TRBJ1-4,TRBV5-1,-,TRBD1,CASSPGQLNEKLFF,TGCGCCAGCAGCCCGGGACAGTTAAATGAAAAACTGTTTTTT
TRBJ2-7,TRBV27,-,TRBD1,CASSFVGAGGRYEQYF,TGTGCCAGCAGTTTTGTGGGGGCAGGGGGCCGCTACGAGCAGTACTTC
TRBJ1-2,TRBV19,once,TRBD1,CATKGQVYYGYTF,TGTGCCACGAAGGGACAGGTGTACTATGGCTACACCTTC
TRBJ1-1,TRBV27,-,TRBD1,CASSLAQGATEAFF,TGTGCCAGCAGTTTAGCACAGGGGGCCACTGAAGCTTTCTTT
TRBJ1-1,TRBV29-1,-,TRBD1,CSVDATGVAFF,TGCAGCGTTGATGCGACAGGGGTAGCTTTCTTT
TRBJ2-4,TRBV6-5,few,-,CASSEGASFYIQYF,TGTGCCAGCAGCGAAGGGGCTAGTTTTTACATTCAGTACTTC
TRBJ2-7,TRBV18,few,TRBD1,CASSPSGQGLFGF,TGTGCCAGCTCACCCTCAGGACAGGGTTTATTCGGCTTC
TRBJ2-7,TRBV7-2,few,-,CASSLRAVTYEQYF,TGTGCCAGCAGCCTTCGAGCGGTCACCTACGAGCAGTACTTC
TRBJ2-7,TRBV30,-,-,CAWRRDSYEQYF,TGTGCCTGGAGACGGGACTCCTACGAGCAGTACTTC
TRBJ2-7,TRBV18,-,-,CASSRDLSSYEQYF,TGTGCCAGCTCGAGAGATTTGAGCTCCTACGAGCAGTACTTC
TRBJ2-5,TRBV7-3,-,TRBD1,CASSPRLGGGQETQYF,TGTGCCAGCAGCCCGAGGTTAGGGGGCGGGCAAGAGACCCAGTACTTC
TRBJ2-7,TRBV6-5,-,-,CASSLLHGSYEQYF,TGTGCCAGCAGTCTACTCCACGGGTCCTACGAGCAGTACTTC
TRBJ2-1,TRBV10-1,-,TRBD2,CASSGASGGTRNLYNEQFF,TGCGCCAGCAGTGGGGCTAGCGGGGGGACCAGGAATTTATACAATGAGCAGTTCTTC
TRBJ2-5,TRBV6-5,-,TRBD1,CASSPGNRGGETQYF,TGTGCCAGCAGCCCCGGAAACAGGGGTGGGGAGACCCAGTACTTC
TRBJ1-4,TRBV7-9,few,TRBD1,CASSPGTGVFEKLFF,TGTGCCAGCAGCCCAGGGACAGGGGTATTTGAAAAACTGTTTTTT
TRBJ1-2,TRBV18,once,-,CASSPGDPARGYGYTF,TGTGCCAGCTCACCTGGAGACCCTGCTAGGGGTTATGGCTACACCTTC
TRBJ2-7,TRBV7-8,-,TRBD1,CASSSRTGAYEQYF,TGTGCCAGCAGCTCCAGGACAGGAGCCTACGAGCAGTACTTC
TRBJ2-3,TRBV7-3,-,-,CASSFGGTDTQYF,TGTGCCAGCAGCTTCGGAGGGACAGATACGCAGTATTTT
TRBJ1-1,TRBV5-1,-,-,CASSLQDSGTEAFF,TGCGCCAGCAGCTTACAGGATTCAGGCACTGAAGCTTTCTTT
TRBJ1-1,TRBV7-9,-,-,CASSLQGRSNTEAFF,TGTGCCAGCAGCTTACAGGGTCGGTCGAACACTGAAGCTTTCTTT
TRBJ2-7,TRBV6-6,-,TRBD1,CASSHGSGQGAYEQYF,TGTGCCAGCAGTCACGGCTCGGGGCAGGGGGCCTACGAGCAGTACTTC
TRBJ2-1,TRBV9,-,TRBD1,CASSVGAGGPYNEQFF,TGTGCCAGCAGCGTAGGGGCAGGGGGTCCCTACAATGAGCAGTTCTTC
TRBJ1-5,TRBV5-4,-,-,CASSQDIQDGYQPQHF,TGTGCCAGCAGCCAAGATATACAGGACGGCTATCAGCCCCAGCATTTT
TRBJ2-3,TRBV7-3,-,-,CASSLTPNTPPDTQYF,TGTGCCAGCAGCTTAACCCCTAATACCCCCCCAGATACGCAGTATTTT
TRBJ1-1,TRBV19,-,-,CASSPWALADTEAFF,TGTGCCAGTAGCCCCTGGGCGTTAGCGGACACTGAAGCTTTCTTT
TRBJ2-7,TRBV5-1,once,TRBD1,CASSPGDRGGEQYF,TGCGCCAGCAGCCCGGGAGACAGGGGAGGCGAGCAGTACTTC
TRBJ2-3,TRBV27,-,TRBD2,CASSLWGGRVLYF,TGTGCCAGCAGTTTATGGGGGGGGAGGGTTTTATATTTT
TRBJ2-1,TRBV6-5,-,TRBD2,CASMRGAQEQFF,TGTGCCAGCATGCGGGGGGCGCAGGAGCAGTTCTTC
TRBJ1-1,TRBV7-8,-,TRBD1,CASSPWDRDTEAFF,TGTGCCAGCAGCCCGTGGGACAGAGACACTGAAGCTTTCTTT
TRBJ1-5,TRBV6-1,-,TRBD1,CASSRTGTDQPQHF,TGTGCCAGCAGTCGGACAGGGACGGATCAGCCCCAGCATTTT
TRBJ2-1,TRBV5-1,-,TRBD2,CASSLETSGGNEQFF,TGCGCCAGCAGCTTGGAGACTAGCGGGGGGAATGAGCAGTTCTTC
TRBJ2-1,TRBV6-6,-,TRBD2,CASSYFGLEGEQFF,TGTGCCAGCAGTTACTTCGGACTAGAGGGTGAGCAGTTCTTC
TRBJ2-7,TRBV29-1,-,TRBD1,CSVEPGQGRREQYF,TGCAGCGTTGAACCCGGACAGGGGCGTCGCGAGCAGTACTTC
TRBJ2-1,TRBV5-1,-,TRBD1,CASSSLTGGKVYNEQFF,TGCGCCAGCAGCTCTTTGACAGGGGGCAAAGTCTACAATGAGCAGTTCTTC
TRBJ1-1,TRBV16,-,-,CASSQGRPFGAFF,TGTGCCAGCAGTCAAGGGCGCCCGTTTGGGGCTTTCTTT
TRBJ1-6,TRBV4-1,-,TRBD1,CASSQDPLGTGIGNSPLHF,TGCGCCAGCAGCCAAGATCCCCTAGGGACAGGGATAGGGAATTCACCCCTCCACTTT
TRBJ2-2,TRBV7-9,-,TRBD2,CASSPGLGAGELFF,TGTGCCAGCAGCCCAGGACTAGGAGCCGGGGAGCTGTTTTTT
TRBJ1-5,TRBV5-1,-,-,CASSPGTSQNQPQHF,TGCGCCAGCAGCCCTGGGACATCCCAAAATCAGCCCCAGCATTTT
TRBJ2-1,TRBV7-3,few,TRBD1,CASSPGQGGYNEQFF,TGTGCCAGCAGCCCAGGACAGGGGGGCTACAATGAGCAGTTCTTC
TRBJ1-2,TRBV7-3,-,TRBD1,CASSLGQGYGYTF,TGTGCCAGCAGCTTGGGACAGGGCTATGGCTACACCTTC
TRBJ2-2,TRBV9,-,TRBD2,CASSGGLAVTGELFF,TGTGCCAGCAGCGGGGGACTAGCGGTGACCGGGGAGCTGTTTTTT
TRBJ2-7,TRBV5-1,-,-,CASSQSTTEQYF,TGCGCCAGCAGCCAAAGCACTACCGAGCAGTACTTC
TRBJ2-3,TRBV9,-,-,CASSVVEGGIDTQYF,TGTGCCAGCAGCGTAGTCGAGGGGGGGATAGATACGCAGTATTTT
TRBJ2-5,TRBV25-1,-,-,CASSEWGEETQYF,TGTGCCAGCAGTGAATGGGGAGAAGAGACCCAGTACTTC
TRBJ1-2,TRBV5-1,few,-,CASSLAIDYGYTF,TGCGCCAGCAGCTTGGCCATAGACTATGGCTACACCTTC
TRBJ2-1,TRBV5-1,-,TRBD2,CASSYGVSGGTDNEQFF,TGCGCCAGCAGCTACGGAGTTAGCGGGGGGACCGACAATGAGCAGTTCTTC
TRBJ1-6,TRBV10-3,few,-,CAADNSSYNSPLHF,TGTGCCGCAGACAACAGCTCCTATAATTCACCCCTCCACTTT
TRBJ1-2,TRBV7-2,once,-,CASSLEAGDGGTRYTF,TGTGCCAGCAGCTTAGAGGCAGGTGACGGGGGAACCCGCTACACCTTC
TRBJ2-3,TRBV6-6,few,-,CASSAGSADTQYF,TGTGCCAGCAGCGCGGGATCCGCAGATACGCAGTATTTT
TRBJ1-1,TRBV19,-,TRBD1,CASRNRRGMNTEAFF,TGTGCCAGTAGAAACCGCAGGGGGATGAACACTGAAGCTTTCTTT
TRBJ2-3,TRBV30,-,TRBD2,CAWSGGLAGPVDTQYF,TGTGCCTGGAGTGGGGGACTAGCGGGCCCGGTGGATACGCAGTATTTT